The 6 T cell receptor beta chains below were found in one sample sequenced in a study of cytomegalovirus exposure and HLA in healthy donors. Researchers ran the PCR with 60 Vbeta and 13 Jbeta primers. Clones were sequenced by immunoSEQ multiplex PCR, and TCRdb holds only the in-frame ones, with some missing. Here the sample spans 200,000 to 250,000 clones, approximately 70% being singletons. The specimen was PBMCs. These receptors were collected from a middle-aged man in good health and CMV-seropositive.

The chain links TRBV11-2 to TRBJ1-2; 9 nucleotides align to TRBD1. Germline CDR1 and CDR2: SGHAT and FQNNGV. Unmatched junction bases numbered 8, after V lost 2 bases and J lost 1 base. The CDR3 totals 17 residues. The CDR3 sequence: CASSLSGTGSVNYGYTF. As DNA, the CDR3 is TGTGCCAGCAGCTTAAGCGGGACAGGGTCTGTTAACTATGGCTACACCTTC.

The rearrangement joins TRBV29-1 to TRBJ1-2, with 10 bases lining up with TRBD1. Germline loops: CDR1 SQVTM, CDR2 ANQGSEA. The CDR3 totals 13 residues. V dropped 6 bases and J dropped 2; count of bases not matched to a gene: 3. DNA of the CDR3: TGCAGCGTCACGGGACAGGGGAACTATGGCTACACCTTC. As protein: CSVTGQGNYGYTF.

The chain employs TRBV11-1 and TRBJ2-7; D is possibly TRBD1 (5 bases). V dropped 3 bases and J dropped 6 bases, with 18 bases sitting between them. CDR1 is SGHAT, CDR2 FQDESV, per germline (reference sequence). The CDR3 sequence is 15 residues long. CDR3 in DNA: TGTGCCAGCAGCTTCAAACAGGTTCCCCCAGGCGAGCAGTACTTC. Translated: CASSFKQVPPGEQYF.

Here the CDR3 DNA reads TGCGCCAGCAGCTTGGAACTAGCGGGGGGAACCTACAATGAGCAGTTCTTC. It specifies CASSLELAGGTYNEQFF. This chain uses TRBV5-1 with TRBJ2-1; 12 positions match TRBD2. V lost 0 bases to trimming and J lost 2 bases; unmatched junction nucleotides: 3. Looked up from germline, CDR1 is SGHRS and CDR2 is YFSETQ. The CDR3 runs to 17 residues.

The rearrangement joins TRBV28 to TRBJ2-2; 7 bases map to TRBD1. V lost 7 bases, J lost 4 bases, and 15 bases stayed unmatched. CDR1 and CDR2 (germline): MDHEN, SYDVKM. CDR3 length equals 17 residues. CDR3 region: CASTRPGGVVSTGELFF. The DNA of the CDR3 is TGTGCCAGCACTAGACCAGGGGGAGTCGTGAGCACCGGGGAGCTGTTTTTT.

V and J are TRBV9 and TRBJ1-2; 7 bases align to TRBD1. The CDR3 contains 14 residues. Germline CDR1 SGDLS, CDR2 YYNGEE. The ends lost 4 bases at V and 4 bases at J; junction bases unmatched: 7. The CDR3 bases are TGTGCCAGCAGCCCCCAGGGACAGTTCTATGGCTACACCTTC. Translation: CASSPQGQFYGYTF.